This record concerns one T cell receptor (beta chain) sequence. The target antigen is unknown. The sample belongs to a study of PD-1 blockade in classical Hodgkin lymphoma. Study results and caveats: Reports described newly diagnosed patients as having lower baseline TCR diversity than healthy donors. Why repertoires differed is undefined; disease activity or prior therapy possibly contributed. Complete responders' baseline diversity resembled that of newly diagnosed patients. CD4+ but not CD8+ TCR diversity rose significantly by C4D1.

Assay: immunoSEQ multiplex PCR; the TCRdb copy retains only in-frame clones and omits some. The profile shows 40,000 to 65,000 clones, roughly 80% of them singletons. Each and every patient relapsed after autologous stem cell transplantation, and patients got differing brentuximab vedotin exposure. CDR1 SEHNR and CDR2 FQNEAQ come from the germline V gene (reference sequence). V lost 5 bases, J lost 0 bases, and 8 bases lay in between. The CDR3 is 14 amino acids. The TCR originated in a human donor with classical Hodgkin lymphoma. Sequenced material: peripheral blood mononuclear cells (PBMCs), taken at baseline. The rearrangement uses TRBV7-9 and TRBJ1-5; unclear D gene. This CDR3 is CASSPPYSNQPQHF. The CDR3 DNA is TGTGCCAGCAGCCCACCATATAGCAATCAGCCCCAGCATTTT. Complete variable domain (other parts from reference TRBV7-9 and TRBJ1-5): DTGVSQNPRHKITKRGQNVTFRCDPISEHNRLYWYRQTLGQGPEFLTYFQNEAQLEKSRLLSDRFSAERPKGSFSTLEIQRTEQGDSAMYLCASSPPYSNQPQHFGDGTRLSIL.